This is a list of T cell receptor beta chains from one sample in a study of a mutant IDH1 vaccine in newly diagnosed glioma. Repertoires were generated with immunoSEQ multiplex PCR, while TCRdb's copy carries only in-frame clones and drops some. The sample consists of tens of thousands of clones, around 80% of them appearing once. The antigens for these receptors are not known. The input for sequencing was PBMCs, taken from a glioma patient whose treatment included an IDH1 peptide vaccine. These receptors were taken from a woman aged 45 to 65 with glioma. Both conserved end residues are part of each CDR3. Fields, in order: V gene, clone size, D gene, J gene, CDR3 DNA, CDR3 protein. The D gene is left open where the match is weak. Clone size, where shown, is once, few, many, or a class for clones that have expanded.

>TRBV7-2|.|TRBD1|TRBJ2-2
TGTGCCAGCAGCCGAAGGGACAGGAACACCGGGGAGCTGTTTTTT
CASSRRDRNTGELFF
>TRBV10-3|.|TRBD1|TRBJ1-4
TGTGCCATCAGTGTTGCCGCCGACAGGGTTAATGAAAAACTGTTTTTT
CAISVAADRVNEKLFF
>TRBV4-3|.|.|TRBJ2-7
TGCGCCAGCAGCCAAGATCGTACGCCGGACTACGAGCAGTACTTC
CASSQDRTPDYEQYF
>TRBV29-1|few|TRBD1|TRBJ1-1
TGCAGCGTTGAATTGGGGACAGGGAACACTGAAGCTTTCTTT
CSVELGTGNTEAFF
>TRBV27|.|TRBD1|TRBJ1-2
TGTGCCAGCAGTTCTTTGACAGGGGCAGCTGAAACCTTC
CASSSLTGAAETF
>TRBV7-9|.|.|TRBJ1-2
TGTGCCAGCAGCTTAGTCGCTGGGGTTGGCTACACCTTC
CASSLVAGVGYTF
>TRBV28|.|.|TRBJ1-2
TGTGCCAGCAGTGACGCGACAAACCCATCTGGCTACACCTTC
CASSDATNPSGYTF
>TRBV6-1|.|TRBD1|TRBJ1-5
TGTGCCAGCAGTGGGGGTGACAGGGATCGCCAGCCCCAGCATTTT
CASSGGDRDRQPQHF
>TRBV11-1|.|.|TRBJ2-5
TGTGCCAGCAGCTTAGTCTCGGGTAGGGCCACCCAGTACTTC
CASSLVSGRATQYF
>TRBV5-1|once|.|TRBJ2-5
TGCGCCAGCAGCTTAGGGTCTACGCGCCGGGAGACCCAGTACTTC
CASSLGSTRRETQYF
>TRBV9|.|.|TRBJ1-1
TGTGCCAGCAGCGTAGGGGGCGCGGGGAGCGAAGCTTTCTTT
CASSVGGAGSEAFF
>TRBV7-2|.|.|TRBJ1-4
TGTGCCAGCAGCCGATGGGGGCCAACTAATGAAAAACTGTTTTTT
CASSRWGPTNEKLFF
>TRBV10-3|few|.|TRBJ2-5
TGTGCCATCAGTGAGTCGAATACAGGGTCCATTTTCCGGGAGACCCAGTACTTC
CAISESNTGSIFRETQYF
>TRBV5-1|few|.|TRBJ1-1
TGCGCCAGCAGCTTGGGGCAGGACACTGAAGCTTTCTTT
CASSLGQDTEAFF
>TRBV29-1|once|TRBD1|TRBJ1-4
TGCAGCGTGGCCGACAGGGGTGGGGAAAAACTGTTTTTT
CSVADRGGEKLFF
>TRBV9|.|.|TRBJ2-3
TGTGCCAGCAGCGCCTCGCCGGGGGATACGCAGTATTTT
CASSASPGDTQYF
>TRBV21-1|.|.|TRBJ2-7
TGTGCCAGCAGCATCCGGGACAGGGCCTACGAGCAGTACTTC
CASSIRDRAYEQYF
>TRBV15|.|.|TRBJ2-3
TGTGCCACCAGCGGGGGGGGCAGGGGCTTCACAGATACGCAGTATTTT
CATSGGGRGFTDTQYF
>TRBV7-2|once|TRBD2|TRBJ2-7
TGTGCCAGCAGCTATACTAGCGACCTTTCCTACGAGCAGTACTTC
CASSYTSDLSYEQYF
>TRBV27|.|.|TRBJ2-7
TGTGCCAGCAGTTTAAGGCAGACCTACGAGCAGTACTTC
CASSLRQTYEQYF
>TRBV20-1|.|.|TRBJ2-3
TGCAGTGCTAGACCCAGAGATACGCAGTATTTT
CSARPRDTQYF
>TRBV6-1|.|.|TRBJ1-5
TGTGCCGGTACGTGGGGTGTCAATCAGCCCCAGCATTTT
CAGTWGVNQPQHF
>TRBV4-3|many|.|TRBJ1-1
TGCGCCAGCAGCCAAGAACCATATGGGACATTTGAAGCTTTCTTT
CASSQEPYGTFEAFF
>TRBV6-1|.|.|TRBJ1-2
TGTGCCAGCCAGACAGATAACTATGGCTACACCTTC
CASQTDNYGYTF
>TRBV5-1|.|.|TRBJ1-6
TGCGCCACTCATCCGGGGGGCCCCCAAGGCACCCTCCACTTT
CATHPGGPQGTLHF
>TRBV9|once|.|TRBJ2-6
TGTGCCAGCAGCGCGGCCGGGACCCAGGCAACTGGGGCCAACGTCCTGACTTTC
CASSAAGTQATGANVLTF
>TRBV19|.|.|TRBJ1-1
TGTGCCAGTAGTATCCCGGGGATAGGTGAAGCTTTCTTT
CASSIPGIGEAFF
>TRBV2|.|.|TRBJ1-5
TGTGCCAGCAGTGATTCTAACGGCCAGCCCCAGCATTTT
CASSDSNGQPQHF
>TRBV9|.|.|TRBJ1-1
TGTGCCAGCAGCACCAATCCCTTCCTCAGTGACTCCATGAACACTGAAGCTTTCTTT
CASSTNPFLSDSMNTEAFF
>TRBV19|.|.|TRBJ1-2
TGTGCCAGTACCTCGTCTTTTTATGGCTACACCTTC
CASTSSFYGYTF
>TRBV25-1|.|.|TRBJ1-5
TGTGCCAGCAGTCAAACAGGGAGCAATCAGCCCCAGCATTTT
CASSQTGSNQPQHF
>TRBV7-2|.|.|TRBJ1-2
TGTGCCAGCAGCTTAGCGCAGGAGGACCCAGAGCAATTC
CASSLAQEDPEQF
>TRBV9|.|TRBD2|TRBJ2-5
TGTGCCAGCAGCGCCCAGCGGGGGGTAATGGAGACCCAGTACTTC
CASSAQRGVMETQYF
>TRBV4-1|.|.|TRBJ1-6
TGCGCCAGCAGCCAAGTGGCAGTTGTGAATAATTCACCCCTCCACTTT
CASSQVAVVNNSPLHF
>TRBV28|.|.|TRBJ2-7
TGTGCCAGCTCTCAGGGTTCCTACGAGCAGTACTTC
CASSQGSYEQYF